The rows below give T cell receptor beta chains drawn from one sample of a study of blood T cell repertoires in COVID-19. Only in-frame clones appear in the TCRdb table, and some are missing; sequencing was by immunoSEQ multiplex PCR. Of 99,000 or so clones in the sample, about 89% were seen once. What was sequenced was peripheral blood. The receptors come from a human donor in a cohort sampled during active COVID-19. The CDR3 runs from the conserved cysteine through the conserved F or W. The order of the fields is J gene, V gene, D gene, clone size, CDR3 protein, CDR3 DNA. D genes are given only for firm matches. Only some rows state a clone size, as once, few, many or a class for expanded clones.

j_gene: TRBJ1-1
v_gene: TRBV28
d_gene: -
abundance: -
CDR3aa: CASRDLGRVVSEAFF
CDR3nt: TGTGCCAGCAGGGACCTGGGCAGGGTGGTATCTGAAGCTTTCTTT

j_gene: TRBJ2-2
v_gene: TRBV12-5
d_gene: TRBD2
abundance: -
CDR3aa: CASGLVPLAGGTGELFF
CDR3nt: TGTGCTAGTGGTTTGGTACCTCTGGCGGGAGGCACCGGGGAGCTGTTTTTT

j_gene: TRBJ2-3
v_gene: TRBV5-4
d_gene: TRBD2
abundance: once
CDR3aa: CASSSQRTSGSTDTQYF
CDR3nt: TGTGCCAGCAGCTCCCAACGGACTAGCGGGAGTACAGATACGCAGTATTTT

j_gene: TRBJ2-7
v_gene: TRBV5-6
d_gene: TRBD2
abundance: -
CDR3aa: CASSLTGGGAGFLEQYF
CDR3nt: TGTGCCAGCAGCTTGACGGGAGGTGGGGCGGGATTCTTAGAGCAGTACTTC

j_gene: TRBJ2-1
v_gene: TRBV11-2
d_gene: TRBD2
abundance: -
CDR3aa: CASKSRGVIINEQFF
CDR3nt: TGTGCCAGCAAGTCCCGGGGGGTTATTATCAATGAGCAGTTCTTC

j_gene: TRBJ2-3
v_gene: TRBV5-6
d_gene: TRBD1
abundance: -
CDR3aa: CASSLPGQGSTDTQYF
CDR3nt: TGTGCCAGCAGCTTACCGGGACAGGGGAGCACAGATACGCAGTATTTT

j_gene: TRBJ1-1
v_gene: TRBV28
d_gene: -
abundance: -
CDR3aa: CASSSLPGGVEAFF
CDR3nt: TGTGCCAGCAGTTCCCTCCCCGGGGGGGTAGAAGCTTTCTTT

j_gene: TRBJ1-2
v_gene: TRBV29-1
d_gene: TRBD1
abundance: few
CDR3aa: CSVEGVRQGADGYTF
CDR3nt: TGCAGCGTTGAAGGGGTCCGACAGGGGGCGGATGGCTACACCTTC

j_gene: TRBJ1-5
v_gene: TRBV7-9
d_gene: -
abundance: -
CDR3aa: CASSLLSQPQHF
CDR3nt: TGTGCCAGCAGCTTACTAAGTCAGCCCCAGCATTTT

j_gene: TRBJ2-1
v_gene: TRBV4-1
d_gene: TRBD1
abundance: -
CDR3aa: CASRGQGTQLNEQFF
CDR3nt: TGCGCCAGCCGCGGACAGGGGACCCAATTGAATGAGCAGTTCTTC

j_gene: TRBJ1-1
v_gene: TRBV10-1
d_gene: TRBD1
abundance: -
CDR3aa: CASSPTGGTEAFF
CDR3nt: TGCGCCAGCAGTCCGACAGGGGGCACTGAAGCTTTCTTT

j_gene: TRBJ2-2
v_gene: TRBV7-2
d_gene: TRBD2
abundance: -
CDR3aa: CASSEKPAKRDQPPGELFF
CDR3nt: TGTGCCAGCAGCGAAAAGCCGGCTAAGCGGGATCAGCCGCCCGGGGAGCTGTTTTTT

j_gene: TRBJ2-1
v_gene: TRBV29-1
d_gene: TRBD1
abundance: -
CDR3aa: CSVLGTGESYNEQFF
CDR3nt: TGCAGCGTTCTCGGAACAGGGGAGTCCTACAATGAGCAGTTCTTC

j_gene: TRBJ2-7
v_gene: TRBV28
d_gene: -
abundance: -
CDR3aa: CASSPGKSLGHRSYEQYF
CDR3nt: TGTGCCAGCAGCCCTGGAAAATCTTTGGGACACCGGTCCTACGAGCAGTACTTC

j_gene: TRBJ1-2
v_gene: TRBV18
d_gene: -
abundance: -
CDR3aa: CASSPPPGLYGYTF
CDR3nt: TGTGCCAGCTCACCACCGCCAGGACTTTATGGCTACACCTTC

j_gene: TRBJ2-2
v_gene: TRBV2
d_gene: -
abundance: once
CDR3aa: CASSIGGPSTGELFF
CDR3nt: TGTGCCAGCAGTATCGGCGGGCCCAGTACCGGGGAGCTGTTTTTT

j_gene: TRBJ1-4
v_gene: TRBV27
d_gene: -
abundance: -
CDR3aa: CASSLVPATNEKLFF
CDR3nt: TGTGCCAGCAGTTTGGTCCCAGCAACTAATGAAAAACTGTTTTTT

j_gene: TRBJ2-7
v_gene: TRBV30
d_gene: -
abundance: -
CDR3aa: CAWSRGTLSVPYEQYF
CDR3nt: TGTGCCTGGAGTCGGGGGACCCTCTCGGTCCCCTACGAGCAGTACTTC

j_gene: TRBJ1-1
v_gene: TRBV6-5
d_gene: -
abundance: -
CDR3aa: CASSYTGYTEAFF
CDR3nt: TGTGCCAGCAGTTACACAGGGTATACTGAAGCTTTCTTT

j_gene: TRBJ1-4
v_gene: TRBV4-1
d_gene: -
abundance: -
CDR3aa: CASSQDQGSGEKLFF
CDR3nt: TGCGCCAGCAGCCAAGATCAGGGGTCAGGGGAAAAACTGTTTTTT

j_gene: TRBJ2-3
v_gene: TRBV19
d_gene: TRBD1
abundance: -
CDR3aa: CASSTPRDRGSTDTQYF
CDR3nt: TGTGCCAGTAGTACGCCCCGGGACAGGGGGAGCACAGATACGCAGTATTTT

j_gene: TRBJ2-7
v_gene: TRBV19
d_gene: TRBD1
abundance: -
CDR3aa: CASRDRGGEQYF
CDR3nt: TGTGCCAGTAGGGACAGGGGGGGCGAGCAGTACTTC

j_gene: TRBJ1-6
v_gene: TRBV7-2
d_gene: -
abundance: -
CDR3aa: CASSLSGWQSPLHF
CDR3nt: TGTGCCAGCAGCCTCAGTGGCTGGCAATCACCCCTCCACTTT

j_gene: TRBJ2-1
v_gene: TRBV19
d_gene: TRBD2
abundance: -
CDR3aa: CASSKGLDNEQFF
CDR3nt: TGTGCCAGTAGTAAAGGACTAGACAATGAGCAGTTCTTC

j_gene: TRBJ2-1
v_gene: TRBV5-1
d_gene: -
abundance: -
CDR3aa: CASSSTGGSYNEQFF
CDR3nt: TGCGCCAGCAGCTCAACAGGAGGGAGCTACAATGAGCAGTTCTTC

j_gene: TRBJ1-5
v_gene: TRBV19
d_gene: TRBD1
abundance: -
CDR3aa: CASRTDRGQTQPQHF
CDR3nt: TGTGCCAGTAGAACCGACAGGGGTCAGACTCAGCCCCAGCATTTT

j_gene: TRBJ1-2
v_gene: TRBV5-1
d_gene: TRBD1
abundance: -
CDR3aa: CASSLEGDRGGGYTF
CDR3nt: TGCGCCAGCAGCTTGGAAGGGGACAGGGGTGGTGGCTACACCTTC

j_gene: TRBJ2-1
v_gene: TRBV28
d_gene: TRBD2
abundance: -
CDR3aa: CASSLYGGRAFNYNEQFF
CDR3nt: TGTGCCAGCAGTTTATATGGCGGGAGGGCCTTTAACTACAATGAGCAGTTCTTC

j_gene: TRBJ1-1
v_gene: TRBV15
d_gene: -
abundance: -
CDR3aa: CATREPNTEAFF
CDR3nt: TGTGCCACTAGAGAGCCGAACACTGAAGCTTTCTTT

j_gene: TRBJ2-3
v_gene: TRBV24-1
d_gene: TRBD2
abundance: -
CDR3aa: CATSGNSGGRTDTQYF
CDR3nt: TGTGCCACCAGTGGAAATAGCGGGGGCCGCACAGATACGCAGTATTTT

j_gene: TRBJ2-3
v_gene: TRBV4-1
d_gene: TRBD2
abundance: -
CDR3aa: CASSQGQAGGADTQYF
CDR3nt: TGCGCCAGCAGCCAAGGCCAAGCGGGGGGGGCGGATACGCAGTATTTT

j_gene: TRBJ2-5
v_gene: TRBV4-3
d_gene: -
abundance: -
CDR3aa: CASSQYTGDRETQYF
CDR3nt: TGCGCCAGCAGCCAGTACACGGGGGATAGGGAGACCCAGTACTTC

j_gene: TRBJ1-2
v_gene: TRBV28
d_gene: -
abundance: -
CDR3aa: CASGKTQGRRGYTF
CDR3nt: TGTGCCAGCGGAAAGACCCAGGGGCGGCGGGGCTACACCTTC

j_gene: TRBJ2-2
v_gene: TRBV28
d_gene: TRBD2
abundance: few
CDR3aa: CASSPQREGNTGELFF
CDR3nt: TGTGCCAGCAGTCCTCAGCGGGAGGGGAACACCGGGGAGCTGTTTTTT

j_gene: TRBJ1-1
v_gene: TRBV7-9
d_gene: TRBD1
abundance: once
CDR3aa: CASSSTGIITEAFF
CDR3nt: TGTGCCAGCAGCTCGACAGGGATAATCACTGAAGCTTTCTTT

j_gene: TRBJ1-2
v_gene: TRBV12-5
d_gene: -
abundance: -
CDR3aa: CASGLLVAAPYGYTF
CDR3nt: TGTGCTAGTGGTTTGCTTGTAGCAGCTCCTTATGGCTACACCTTC

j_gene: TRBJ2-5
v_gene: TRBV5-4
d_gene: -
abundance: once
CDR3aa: CASSLEYQGGETQYF
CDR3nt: TGTGCCAGCAGCTTGGAGTATCAGGGTGGAGAGACCCAGTACTTC

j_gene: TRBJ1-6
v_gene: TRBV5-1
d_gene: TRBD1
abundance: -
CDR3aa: CASSLQGGNSPLHF
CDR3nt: TGCGCCAGCAGCTTACAGGGGGGTAATTCACCCCTCCACTTT

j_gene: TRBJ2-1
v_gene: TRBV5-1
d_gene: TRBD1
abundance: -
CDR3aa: CASSPSTGGPYNEQFF
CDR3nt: TGCGCCAGCAGCCCATCAACAGGGGGCCCCTACAATGAGCAGTTCTTC

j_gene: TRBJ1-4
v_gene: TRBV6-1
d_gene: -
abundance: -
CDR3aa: CASSEMGGTTTNEKLFF
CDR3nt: TGTGCCAGCAGTGAAATGGGGGGGACAACAACTAATGAAAAACTGTTTTTT

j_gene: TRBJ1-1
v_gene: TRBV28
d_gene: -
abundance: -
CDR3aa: CASSFRKAGYMNTEAFF
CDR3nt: TGTGCCAGCAGTTTTCGTAAGGCAGGGTATATGAACACTGAAGCTTTCTTT

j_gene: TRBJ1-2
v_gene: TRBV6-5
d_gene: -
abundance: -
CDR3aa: CASNQGRSGYTF
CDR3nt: TGTGCCAGCAACCAGGGTCGAAGTGGCTACACCTTC

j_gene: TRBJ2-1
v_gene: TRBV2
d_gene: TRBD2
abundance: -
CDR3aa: CASRASGSRNEQFF
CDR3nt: TGTGCCAGTAGAGCTAGCGGGAGTAGGAATGAGCAGTTCTTC

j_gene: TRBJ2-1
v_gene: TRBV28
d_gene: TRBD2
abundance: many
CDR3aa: CASRTPPLTSGGRDEQFF
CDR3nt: TGTGCCAGCAGGACCCCGCCCCTTACTAGCGGGGGGCGGGATGAGCAGTTCTTC

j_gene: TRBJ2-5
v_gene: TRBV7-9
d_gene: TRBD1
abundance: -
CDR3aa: CASSGEQGAKETQYF
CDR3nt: TGTGCCAGCAGCGGAGAGCAGGGGGCTAAAGAGACCCAGTACTTC

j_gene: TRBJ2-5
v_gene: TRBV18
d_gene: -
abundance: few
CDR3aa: CASSPPPSQETQYF
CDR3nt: TGTGCCAGCTCACCACCTCCGAGTCAAGAGACCCAGTACTTC

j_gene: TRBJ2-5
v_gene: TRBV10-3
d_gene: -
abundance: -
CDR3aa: CAISELAPAFQETQYF
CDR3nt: TGTGCCATCAGTGAATTAGCCCCGGCGTTCCAAGAGACCCAGTACTTC

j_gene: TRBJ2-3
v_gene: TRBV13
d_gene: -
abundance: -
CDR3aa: CASSERQNTDTQYF
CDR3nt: TGTGCCAGCAGCGAAAGACAGAACACAGATACGCAGTATTTT

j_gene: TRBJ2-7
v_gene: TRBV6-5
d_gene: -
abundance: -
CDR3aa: CASTDGVSYEQYF
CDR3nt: TGTGCCAGCACGGACGGGGTTTCCTACGAGCAGTACTTC

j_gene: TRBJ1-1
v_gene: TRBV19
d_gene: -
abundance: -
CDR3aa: CASSMQGRGNTEAFF
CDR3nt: TGTGCCAGTAGTATGCAGGGCAGGGGGAACACTGAAGCTTTCTTT